This entry features one T cell receptor beta chain sequence. At the time of active disease, bone marrow was collected from every patient. This library used roughly 430 ng RNA and molecular barcoded adaptors spanning alpha/delta and beta/gamma chains. TCRdb passed the reads through MiXCR, listing each CDR3 protein once. The sample contains 100,000 to 150,000 distinct CDR3 sequences, 13% of which appear only once. The V gene's germline CDR1 is SGHAT and CDR2 FQNNGV. Trimming cost V 5 bases and J 2 bases, with 11 bases left between them. The CDR3 is 14 amino acids. This sample stems from a study of read filtering for tumor transcriptome and immune sequencing.

The receptor's source is a donor aged 40 or over with multiple myeloma. The sequenced sample consisted of a population of CD138-negative cells sorted from bone marrow. The chain recombines TRBV11-2 with TRBJ2-3; tentative D call: TRBD2 (5 bases). CDR3 loop: CASSPSGVTDTQYF. CDR3 in DNA: TGTGCCAGCAGCCCCTCCGGGGTCACAGATACGCAGTATTTT.